The 27 T cell receptor beta chains below come from one sample, sequenced in a study of shared clonotypes between healthy human individuals. Repertoires were generated with immunoSEQ multiplex PCR, while TCRdb's copy carries only in-frame clones and drops some. There are 2 million to 2.5 million clones in the sample; about 90% occur only once, and approximately 0.41% lies in the top ten. The sample was naive CD4+ T cells from PBMCs. Subset described: CD45RA+ positively selected. The source of these receptors is a man aged 18 to 30 in good health. Some clones in this sample may be carry-over from other donors' samples.

The J gene is TRBJ2-2, the V gene TRBV5-1; D may be TRBD2 (6 bases). Looked up from germline, CDR1 is SGHRS and CDR2 is YFSETQ. The CDR3 is made up of 16 amino acids. The ends were cut back, 4 bases at V and 1 base at J, with 14 bases in the middle. The CDR3 DNA reads as TGCGCCAGCAGCATACGGGGCGGGAAGAACACCGGGGAGCTGTTTTTT. It encodes CASSIRGGKNTGELFF.

The chain combines TRBV1 with TRBJ2-1; the D call in the table, TRBD2, was not verified against the DNA. TRBV1 is a listed pseudogene. The CDR3 consists of 13 residues. The CDR3 nucleotides are TGCACCAGCAGCCCTGTCGGGACTCGAGAGCAGTTCTTC. This encodes CTSSPVGTREQFF.

A single count supports this clone. The J gene is TRBJ1-6, the V gene TRBV6-5; 9 bases align to TRBD1. The V segment lost 2 bases and the J segment 7 bases; nucleotides outside the gene matches: 3. CDR3 length equals 15 residues. Germline-derived CDR1 and CDR2 are MNHEY and SVGAGI. DNA for the CDR3: TGTGCCAGCAGTTACGAGGGGACAGGGAATTCACCCCTCCACTTT. Residues: CASSYEGTGNSPLHF.

This chain uses TRBV5-1 with TRBJ2-5; D gene unclear. Between the trimmed V and J ends, which lost 0 bases and 5 bases, there was a span of 8 bases. The CDR3 has 13 residues. Germline CDR1 is SGHRS and CDR2 is YFSETQ. CDR3 DNA sequence: TGCGCCAGCAGCTTGGCCAACGGGGAGACCCAGTACTTC. This codes for CASSLANGETQYF.

The V call is TRBV28, the J call TRBJ1-1; a weak D match, TRBD1 (6 bases). The V gene's germline CDR1 is MDHEN and CDR2 SYDVKM. The CDR3 contains 15 residues. V lost 7 bases and J 0 bases, leaving 15 bases between the germline ends. CDR3 amino acids: CASKGRGTMNTEAFF. The DNA of the CDR3 is TGTGCCAGCAAGGGCCGGGGGACAATGAACACTGAAGCTTTCTTT.

About this clone itself: Mismatch with germline at one junction end may stem from a read error. V and J are TRBV30 and TRBJ2-4; D may be TRBD1 or TRBD2 (6 bases each). Germline V lookup: CDR1 GTSNPN, CDR2 SVGIG (reference sequence). There are 12 residues in the CDR3. The CDR3 sequence is CAGRGGGNIQYF. The CDR3 nucleotides are TGTGCCGGGAGAGGGGGAGGAAACATTCAGTACTTC.

The V gene is TRBV5-8, the J gene TRBJ2-7; D is uncertain. This CDR3 is 13 amino acids long. Trimming shortened V by 1 base and J by 3 bases, and 8 bases separated the two germline ends. Germline-derived CDR1 and CDR2 are SGHTS and YDEGEE. This CDR3 is CASSLSDLYEQYF. The DNA for the CDR3 is TGTGCCAGCAGCTTGTCCGACCTCTACGAGCAGTACTTC.

This sequence joins TRBV28 and TRBJ1-1, with a possible D match to TRBD1 (6 bases). Germline V gene sequence: CDR1 MDHEN, CDR2 SYDVKM. This CDR3 contains 11 residues. The ends were cut back, 7 bases at V and 5 bases at J, with 8 bases in the middle. The CDR3 spells CASTQGTEAFF. The CDR3 coding sequence is TGTGCCAGCACACAGGGTACTGAAGCTTTCTTT.

Here the CDR3 reads CASSAREVGELFF. CDR3 sequence (DNA): TGTGCCAGCAGTGCCAGGGAGGTCGGGGAGCTGTTTTTT. V is TRBV2 and J is TRBJ2-2, with D maybe TRBD2 (6 bases). Germline CDR1 reads SNHLY; CDR2 reads FYNNEI. This CDR3 is 13 amino acids long. Trimming removed 4 bases at V and 7 bases at J, with 10 bases between.

This clone was detected once. V and J are TRBV28 and TRBJ2-7, with TRBD2 matching 13 bases. CDR1 and CDR2 (germline): MDHEN, SYDVKM. The CDR3 consists of 15 residues. V gave up 4 bases and J gave up 3 bases; unmatched junction bases: 3. CDR3 DNA: TGTGCCAGCAGTTCGGGACTAGCGGGATTCTACGAGCAGTACTTC. It translates to CASSSGLAGFYEQYF. Variable domain in full (rest from reference TRBV28 and TRBJ2-7): DVKVTQSSRYLVKRTGEKVFLECVQDMDHENMFWYRQDPGLGLRLIYFSYDVKMKEKGDIPEGYSVSREKKERFSLILESASTNQTSMYLCASSSGLAGFYEQYFGPGTRLTVT.

As regards this clone: A read error may produce the germline difference seen at one junction end. The genes are TRBV7-3 and TRBJ2-3; 7 nucleotides align to TRBD2. The germline V gene encodes CDR1 SGHTA and CDR2 FQGTGA. CDR3 size: 15 residues. For the CDR3, the DNA is TGTGCCAGCAGCCTAACGGGACTATACACAGATACGCAGTATTTT. Translating gives CASSLTGLYTDTQYF.

J is TRBJ2-7 and V is TRBV5-8, with D hard to call. Between the trimmed V and J ends, which lost 0 bases and 0 bases, there was a span of 7 bases. CDR1 and CDR2 (germline): SGHTS, YDEGEE. The CDR3 runs to 14 residues. CDR3 in amino acids: CASSLAAGSYEQYF. The DNA for the CDR3 is TGTGCCAGCAGCTTGGCCGCCGGCTCCTACGAGCAGTACTTC.

This chain uses TRBV5-1 with TRBJ1-1, with D possibly being TRBD1 (5 bases). The CDR3 totals 15 residues. V was trimmed by 0 bases and J by 1 base, leaving 10 bases between them. From germline, CDR1 is SGHRS and CDR2 YFSETQ. The DNA of the CDR3 is TGCGCCAGCAGCTTGGGGGGACTCTCGAACACTGAAGCTTTCTTT. Its translation is CASSLGGLSNTEAFF.

This clone was seen a single time. CDR3 sequence (DNA): TGTGCCACCAGCAGAGAGTTCGGGGTGACCGGGGAGCTGTTTTTT. Its protein is CATSREFGVTGELFF. The chain combines TRBV15 with TRBJ2-2; a possible D gene is TRBD2 (5 bases). CDR3 length: 15 residues. CDR1 is LNHNV, CDR2 YYDKDF, per germline (reference sequence). Trimming shortened V by 0 bases and J by 5 bases, and 10 bases separated the two germline ends.

As to this clone: The junction departs from the called germline gene at one end, perhaps through a read error. This chain uses TRBV5-8 with TRBJ2-7; 9 bases agree with TRBD2. In germline, CDR1 is SGHTS, CDR2 YDEGEE. This CDR3 comprises 11 residues. CDR3 coding DNA: TGTGCCAGCAGCCTTAGCGGGAGCGGTACCTTC. Translated: CASSLSGSGTF. The whole variable domain, remainder taken from reference TRBV5-8 and TRBJ2-7, is EAGVTQSPTHLIKTRGQQATLRCSPISGHTSVYWYQQALGLGLQFLLWYDEGEERNRGNFPPRFSGRQFPNYSSELNVNALELEDSALYLCASSLSGSGTFGPGTRLTVT.

A note on this clone: The sample contains more than one DNA sequence encoding this CDR3. The chain has TRBV5-1 and TRBJ2-3, with D perhaps TRBD2 (6 bases). Germline-derived CDR1 and CDR2 are SGHRS and YFSETQ. CDR3 length: 15 amino acids. Trimming removed 0 bases from V and 1 base from J, with 9 bases in between. This CDR3 is CASSLGGTGTDTQYF. Here the CDR3 DNA reads TGCGCCAGCAGCTTGGGAGGGACTGGCACAGATACGCAGTATTTT. The full variable domain, completed using reference TRBV5-1 and TRBJ2-3, is KAGVTQTPRYLIKTRGQQVTLSCSPISGHRSVSWYQQTPGQGLQFLFEYFSETQRNKGNFPGRFSGRQFSNSRSEMNVSTLELGDSALYLCASSLGGTGTDTQYFGPGTRLTVL.

The J gene is TRBJ2-1, the V gene TRBV30; no clear D. The CDR3 totals 14 residues. Germline assignment: CDR1 GTSNPN and CDR2 SVGIG (reference sequence). Trimming cost V 1 base and J 6 bases, with 13 bases left between them. This chain's CDR3 is CAWSGDRASNEQFF. The CDR3 nucleotides read TGTGCCTGGAGTGGCGACCGGGCCTCCAATGAGCAGTTCTTC.

The V call is TRBV7-2, the J call TRBJ1-2; D may be TRBD1 (6 bases). This CDR3 has 13 residues. The V gene's germline CDR1 is SGHTA and CDR2 FQGNSA. V dropped 7 bases and J dropped 7 bases, with 16 bases sitting between them. The CDR3 sequence: CASTFWTEFGYTF. As DNA, the CDR3 is TGTGCCAGCACCTTTTGGACAGAGTTTGGCTACACCTTC.

Written as DNA, the CDR3 is TGTGCCTGGAGTTCAAAAGGGTTGGGTGGAAGCAATCAGCCCCAGCATTTT. It yields the protein CAWSSKGLGGSNQPQHF. This sequence joins TRBV30 and TRBJ1-5; D remains ambiguous. The ends were cut back, 2 bases at V and 1 base at J, with 18 bases in the middle. The CDR3 has 17 amino acids. Germline V lookup: CDR1 GTSNPN, CDR2 SVGIG (reference sequence).

CDR3 sequence (DNA): TGTGCCAGCAGCCTACATTTTTCTTGGGGGAACACTGAAGCTTTCTTT. It translates to CASSLHFSWGNTEAFF. The chain employs TRBV7-2 and TRBJ1-1; D call uncertain. Germline CDR1 SGHTA, CDR2 FQGNSA. Trimming left V 5 bases short and J 1 base short, with 17 bases between. CDR3 length: 16 residues. Complete variable domain (other parts from reference TRBV7-2 and TRBJ1-1): GAGVSQSPSNKVTEKGKDVELRCDPISGHTALYWYRQSLGQGLEFLIYFQGNSAPDKSGLPSDRFSAERTGGSVSTLTIQRTQQEDSAVYLCASSLHFSWGNTEAFFGQGTRLTVV.

A note on this clone: Other DNA sequences of this sample code for an identical CDR3. The gene calls are TRBV19 and TRBJ2-2; D not certain. Per germline, CDR1 LNHDA and CDR2 SQIVND (reference sequence). V lost 2 bases to trimming and J lost 4 bases, with 5 bases between them. The CDR3 loop spans 13 amino acids. CDR3 region: CASSIISTGELFF. DNA of the CDR3: TGTGCCAGTAGTATAATCAGCACCGGGGAGCTGTTTTTT.

A remark on this clone: Additional DNA sequences in this sample encode the identical CDR3. J is TRBJ2-7 and V is TRBV5-1; D gene uncertain. Trimming removed 0 bases from V and 0 bases from J, with 7 bases in between. The germline gives CDR1 SGHRS, CDR2 YFSETQ. The length of the CDR3 is 14 residues. This chain's CDR3 is CASSLDGFSYEQYF. Here the CDR3 DNA reads TGCGCCAGCAGCTTGGACGGGTTCTCCTACGAGCAGTACTTC.

Note on this clone: Mismatch with germline at one junction end may stem from a read error. The rearrangement joins TRBV9 to TRBJ2-7, with 11 positions matching TRBD1. Germline-derived CDR1 and CDR2 are SGDLS and YYNGEE. The CDR3 extends over 16 amino acids. The CDR3 nucleotides are TGTGCCAGCAGCGCCACCGGGACAGGGGGTTCCTACGAGCAGCACTTC. This gives the protein CASSATGTGGSYEQHF.

The chain uses TRBV18 and TRBJ1-4; no definite D call. The CDR3 has 13 amino acids. CDR1 and CDR2 from the germline V gene are KGHSH and LQKENI. Trimming cost V 10 bases and J 6 bases, with 15 bases left between them. In DNA form, the CDR3 reads TGTGCCACCACACGGCGGCGGGATGAAAAACTGTTTTTT. This translates into CATTRRRDEKLFF.

The CDR3 nucleotides are TGCGCCAGCAGCGTCGATAAGACCCAGTACTTC. Translating gives CASSVDKTQYF. The V call is TRBV10-2, the J call TRBJ2-5; no clear D. The V end lost 6 bases, the J end lost 6 bases, and 8 bases lay between the germline ends. The CDR3 totals 11 residues. Germline CDR1 and CDR2: WSHSY and SAAADI.

This chain links TRBV27 with TRBJ2-7; D is ambiguous. Trimming stripped 6 bases from V and 4 bases from J, with 16 bases between. Germline CDR1 is MNHEY and CDR2 is SMNVEV (reference sequence). The CDR3 length is 14 residues. CDR3 bases: TGTGCCAGCAGCATGCAGCTCTATGGTTACGAGCAGTACTTC. Its translation: CASSMQLYGYEQYF.

There are a few counts of this clone. The V and J genes are TRBV18 and TRBJ1-1; D is undetermined. V lost 2 bases and J lost 3, with 13 bases in between. The CDR3 contains 15 residues. Germline lookup yields CDR1 KGHSH and CDR2 LQKENI. The CDR3 region is CASSPYPGFYTEAFF. The CDR3 DNA is TGTGCCAGCTCACCATATCCGGGATTTTACACTGAAGCTTTCTTT.